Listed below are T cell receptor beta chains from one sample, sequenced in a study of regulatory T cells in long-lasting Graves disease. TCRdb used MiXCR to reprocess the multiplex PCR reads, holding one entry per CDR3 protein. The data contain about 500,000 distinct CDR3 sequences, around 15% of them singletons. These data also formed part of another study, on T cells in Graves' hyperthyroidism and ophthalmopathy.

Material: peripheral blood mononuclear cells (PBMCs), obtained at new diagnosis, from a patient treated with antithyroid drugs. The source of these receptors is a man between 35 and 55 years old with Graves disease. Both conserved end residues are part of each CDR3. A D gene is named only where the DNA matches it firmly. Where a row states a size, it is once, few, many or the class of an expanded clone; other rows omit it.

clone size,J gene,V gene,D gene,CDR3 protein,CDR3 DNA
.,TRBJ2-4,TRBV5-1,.,CASSLLAFKSGGDIQYF,TGCGCCAGCAGCTTACTAGCGTTCAAGTCGGGGGGCGACATTCAGTACTTC
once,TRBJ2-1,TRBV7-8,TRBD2,CASSLVRGRPLDEQFF,TGTGCCAGCAGCTTAGTTCGCGGGAGACCTCTCGATGAGCAGTTCTTC
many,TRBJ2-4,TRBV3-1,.,CASSGTHLKAKNIQYF,TGTGCCAGCAGCGGGACTCACTTGAAGGCCAAAAACATTCAGTACTTC
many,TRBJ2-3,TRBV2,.,CASYRGLDYTDTQYF,TGTGCCAGCTATCGTGGTCTAGATTACACAGATACGCAGTATTTT
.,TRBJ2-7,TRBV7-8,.,CASSTSRLSSYEQYF,TGTGCCAGCAGTACTAGCAGGCTCAGCTCCTACGAGCAGTACTTC
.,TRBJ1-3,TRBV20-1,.,CSARERVDGNTIYF,TGCAGTGCTAGAGAGCGGGTAGACGGAAACACCATATATTTT
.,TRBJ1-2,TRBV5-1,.,CASSLVTGGGGYTF,TGCGCCAGCAGCCTCGTTACAGGAGGGGGTGGCTACACCTTC
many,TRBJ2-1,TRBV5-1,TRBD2,CASSSGTNYNEQFF,TGCGCCAGCAGCTCCGGGACTAACTACAATGAGCAGTTCTTC
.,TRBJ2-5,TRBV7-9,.,CASSLPDFWIEETQYF,TGTGCCAGCAGCTTACCCGATTTTTGGATCGAAGAGACCCAGTACTTC
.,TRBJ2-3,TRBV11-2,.,CASSVDFQRVTDTQYF,TGTGCCAGCAGCGTAGACTTCCAGCGGGTCACAGATACGCAGTATTTT